This TCR beta chain is from a study of blood T cell repertoires in COVID-19. Across the whole study: In each case, the material was cDNA or gDNA derived from T cells, B-cell-depleted T cells, or PBMCs.

In the original analysis: Researchers report that nucleated cell counts were estimated from reference gene primer amplification. Sequenced by immunoSEQ multiplex PCR; TCRdb stores in-frame clones only, minus some. That table furnishes V, J and clone size, whereas the DNA furnished D and trimming. The sample has over 110,000 clones, about 86% seen once; the top ten hold 7.5% to 9%. Germline lookup yields CDR1 MGHRA and CDR2 YSYEKL. Trimming removed 0 bases from V and 0 bases from J, with 12 bases in between. The length of the CDR3 is 18 residues. The rearrangement links TRBV4-1 to TRBJ2-6, with D hard to call. The sequencing input was peripheral blood. This TCR was sampled from a human donor in a cohort sampled during active COVID-19. Here the CDR3 DNA reads TGCGCCAGCAGCCAAGATCCGGCGGTATTCTCTGGGGCCAACGTCCTGACTTTC. Protein product: CASSQDPAVFSGANVLTF.